These 27 T cell receptor beta chains came from one sample sequenced in a study of T cell changes during pregnancy in multiple sclerosis. TCRdb's table, derived via immunoSEQ multiplex PCR, lists solely in-frame clones and lacks some. Of tens of thousands of clones listed, 89% were seen once; the top ten hold roughly 6.5%. The sequences come from CD8+ T cells from peripheral blood mononuclear cells, collected in the second trimester of pregnancy. The source is a female donor with multiple sclerosis, enrolled in a pregnancy study.

The V and J genes are TRBV19 and TRBJ2-1; TRBD2 matches 13 bases. With 2 bases clipped from V and 11 bases from J, the junction kept 6 bases outside the gene matches. CDR1 is LNHDA, CDR2 SQIVND, per germline (reference sequence). There are 15 residues in the CDR3. CDR3 region: CASSISGTSGAKQFF. The CDR3 DNA reads as TGTGCCAGTAGTATATCCGGGACTAGCGGGGCTAAGCAGTTCTTC.

V and J are TRBV7-9 and TRBJ1-1; D remains ambiguous. The CDR3 spans 13 residues. V lost 1 base, J lost 6 bases, and 9 bases lay in between. Germline loops: CDR1 SEHNR, CDR2 FQNEAQ (reference sequence). For the CDR3, the DNA is TGTGCCAGCAGCTTAGACGAGGGCGCTGAAGCTTTCTTT. Its translation: CASSLDEGAEAFF.

The gene calls are TRBV6-1 and TRBJ1-1; 9 nucleotides match TRBD1. CDR3 length: 12 residues. V shed 11 bases and J 10 bases; nucleotides not matched to a gene: 11. CDR1 MNHNS and CDR2 SASEGT come from the germline V gene. The CDR3 spells CAGQTGGQGAFF. The DNA of the CDR3 is TGTGCCGGACAGACAGGGGGACAGGGAGCTTTCTTT.

The gene calls are TRBV25-1 and TRBJ1-4; D remains ambiguous. V was shortened by 6 bases and J by 8 bases, with 4 bases between the two germline ends. The CDR3 is 10 amino acids. Germline CDR1 is MGHDK and CDR2 is SYGVNS. The CDR3 protein is CASRGEKLFF. DNA of the CDR3: TGTGCCAGCAGGGGCGAAAAACTGTTTTTT. The full variable domain, in which reference TRBV25-1 and TRBJ1-4 provide the parts outside the CDR3, is EADIYQTPRYLVIGTGKKITLECSQTMGHDKMYWYQQDPGMELHLIHYSYGVNSTEKGDLSSESTVSRIRTEHFPLTLESARPSHTSQYLCASRGEKLFFGSGTQLSVL.

V gene TRBV27 combines with J gene TRBJ1-1; 8 positions match TRBD1. CDR1 and CDR2 (germline): MNHEY, SMNVEV (reference sequence). The J segment lost 4 bases and the V segment lost 0 bases, leaving 7 bases of the junction unmatched. This CDR3 is built from 16 residues. The CDR3 coding sequence is TGTGCCAGCAGTTTATCGGGACAGGACATTCGCACTGAAGCTTTCTTT. It codes for CASSLSGQDIRTEAFF.

The rearrangement uses TRBV4-3 and TRBJ2-6; D gene ambiguous. The CDR3 is 16 amino acids. Germline V gene lookup returns CDR1 LGHNA and CDR2 YSLEER. The V and J ends lost 0 bases and 0 bases respectively, with 6 bases between them. The CDR3 DNA reads as TGCGCCAGCAGCCAAGAGCACAGCTCTGGGGCCAACGTCCTGACTTTC. Residues: CASSQEHSSGANVLTF.

The chain uses TRBV5-6 and TRBJ2-1; D gene unclear. From germline, CDR1 is SGHDT and CDR2 YYEEEE. V lost 4 bases and J lost 4, with 3 bases in between. CDR3 length: 11 amino acids. This CDR3 reads CASSIYNEQFF. The CDR3 DNA is TGTGCCAGCAGCATATACAATGAGCAGTTCTTC.

The chain employs TRBV6-5 and TRBJ2-1; TRBD2 matches 8 bases. This CDR3 is 14 amino acids long. Per germline, CDR1 MNHEY and CDR2 SVGAGI. The trim removed 5 bases at V and 0 bases at J, leaving 0 bases unmatched. The CDR3 sequence is CASSSGSSYNEQFF. CDR3 sequence (DNA): TGTGCCAGCAGTAGCGGGAGCTCCTACAATGAGCAGTTCTTC.

The V gene is TRBV6-5, the J gene TRBJ2-5, with D maybe TRBD2 (5 bases). Trimming removed 0 bases from V and 5 bases from J, with 10 bases in between. Germline values: CDR1 MNHEY, CDR2 SVGAGI. This CDR3 is 14 amino acids long. CDR3 sequence reads: CASSYSSSGETQYF. The CDR3 DNA sequence: TGTGCCAGCAGTTACTCGAGCAGCGGTGAGACCCAGTACTTC.

The V and J genes are TRBV19 and TRBJ2-2, with a weak D call TRBD2 (6 bases). Germline CDR1 and CDR2: LNHDA and SQIVND (reference sequence). This CDR3 is 14 amino acids long. Deletions cut 11 bases from V and 0 bases from J, with 13 bases between. CDR3 sequence (DNA): TGTGCCTCACGCCGCGGGACGAACACCGGGGAGCTGTTTTTT. Protein: CASRRGTNTGELFF.

V is TRBV23-1 and J is TRBJ2-2; D is perhaps TRBD2 (6 bases). TRBV23-1 is placed among ORFs of uncertain function. Between the trimmed V and J ends, which lost 0 bases and 4 bases, there was a span of 9 bases. The CDR3 length is 15 residues. CDR3 loop: CASSQSGGGTGELFF. As DNA, the CDR3 is TGCGCCAGCAGTCAATCGGGGGGTGGCACCGGGGAGCTGTTTTTT.

The V and J genes are TRBV7-6 and TRBJ2-1; perhaps TRBD2 as D (6 bases). The CDR3 runs to 13 residues. Germline V gene lookup returns CDR1 SGHVS and CDR2 FNYEAQ. Trimming shortened V by 6 bases and J by 4 bases, and 10 bases separated the two germline ends. The DNA for the CDR3 is TGTGCCAGCAGGGGGGGAAGTTACAATGAGCAGTTCTTC. Translating it yields CASRGGSYNEQFF.

J is TRBJ2-2 and V is TRBV5-1; 10 bases line up with TRBD2. Trimming cost V 5 bases and J 6 bases; bases outside gene matches: 10. Germline V gene sequence: CDR1 SGHRS, CDR2 YFSETQ. The CDR3 length is 16 residues. CDR3 nucleotide sequence: TGCGCCAGCAGGGAACTAGCGGGAATAGATTCCGGGGAGCTGTTTTTT. It encodes CASRELAGIDSGELFF.

The V gene is TRBV4-2, the J gene TRBJ2-7; the D gene is possibly TRBD2 (6 bases). This CDR3 has 17 amino acids. V lost 0 bases to trimming and J lost 5 bases, with 20 bases between them. Germline CDR1 and CDR2: LGHNA and YNFKEQ. As DNA, the CDR3 is TGTGCCAGCAGCCAAGACATGGCAACTAGCCTTTCCGACGAGCAGTACTTC. Its translation is CASSQDMATSLSDEQYF.

The chain combines TRBV4-3 with TRBJ2-6, with a weak D call TRBD2 (7 bases). CDR1 is LGHNA and CDR2 is YSLEER in the germline V gene. V lost 2 bases to trimming and J lost 4 bases, with 12 bases between them. There are 16 residues in the CDR3. The CDR3 here is CASSQSPGGGANVLTF. Written as DNA, the CDR3 is TGCGCCAGCAGCCAAAGTCCGGGGGGCGGGGCCAACGTCCTGACTTTC.

About this clone itself: The junction and the germline gene differ at one end; a read error may be behind it. The J gene is TRBJ1-3, the V gene TRBV7-7; 7 nucleotides line up with TRBD1. The CDR3 is made up of 14 amino acids. Germline assignment: CDR1 SSHAT and CDR2 FNYEAQ (reference sequence). Written as DNA, the CDR3 is TGTGCTAGCAGCGCCGAACAGGGGTCAAACACCATATATTTT. Protein product: CASSAEQGSNTIYF.

The rearrangement uses TRBV12-5 and TRBJ2-4, with 8 bases identical to TRBD1. This CDR3 has 19 amino acids. With 0 bases clipped from V and 0 bases from J, the junction kept 10 bases outside the gene matches. Germline V CDR1 and CDR2: LGHNT, FRNRAP. CDR3 amino acids: CASGLVRGTGELAKNIQYF. CDR3 DNA: TGTGCTAGTGGTTTGGTACGCGGGACAGGAGAACTAGCCAAAAACATTCAGTACTTC. Full variable domain (missing parts from reference TRBV12-5 and TRBJ2-4): DARVTQTPRHKVTEMGQEVTMRCQPILGHNTVFWYRQTMMQGLELLAYFRNRAPLDDSGMPKDRFSAEMPDATLATLKIQPSEPRDSAVYFCASGLVRGTGELAKNIQYFGAGTRLSVL.

The gene calls are TRBV9 and TRBJ2-2; the match to TRBD2 covers 7 bases. J gave up 4 bases and V 7 bases, and 10 bases lay outside the gene matches. CDR3 size: 15 residues. Germline V lookup: CDR1 SGDLS, CDR2 YYNGEE. This CDR3 is CASALGGDSTGELFF. CDR3 nucleotide sequence: TGTGCCAGCGCCCTGGGGGGGGATAGCACCGGGGAGCTGTTTTTT.

The rearrangement uses TRBV4-2 and TRBJ2-1; TRBD2 aligns across 11 bases. The germline CDR1 and CDR2 sequences are LGHNA and YNFKEQ. Losses at the gene ends were 3 bases for V and 7 bases for J; bases not matched to a gene: 20. There are 20 residues in the CDR3. The CDR3 loop is CASSQEDRGWVTSGGNEQFF. CDR3 nucleotides: TGTGCCAGCAGCCAGGAGGACAGGGGATGGGTTACTAGCGGGGGTAATGAGCAGTTCTTC.

V and J are TRBV9 and TRBJ2-7; 9 bases fit TRBD2. V shed 0 bases and J 3 bases; nucleotides not matched to a gene: 7. This CDR3 spans 16 amino acids. In germline, CDR1 is SGDLS, CDR2 YYNGEE. In DNA form, the CDR3 reads TGTGCCAGCAGCGTAGGGGATAGAGCGGGAGGCTACGAGCAGTACTTC. It codes for CASSVGDRAGGYEQYF.

The V and J genes are TRBV5-1 and TRBJ1-5; a weak D match, TRBD1 (6 bases). Germline assignment: CDR1 SGHRS and CDR2 YFSETQ. This CDR3 contains 15 residues. Between the trimmed V and J ends, which lost 4 bases and 4 bases, there was a span of 15 bases. DNA of the CDR3: TGCGCCAGCAGCCCAACGGGGCAGGGGAATCAGCCCCAGCATTTT. This sequence encodes CASSPTGQGNQPQHF.

The chain uses TRBV5-6 and TRBJ2-1; 7 bases are shared with TRBD2. CDR1 is SGHDT, CDR2 YYEEEE, per germline. V dropped 0 bases and J dropped 4; count of bases not matched to a gene: 7. This CDR3 spans 16 amino acids. CDR3 protein: CASSLVGGVLYNEQFF. CDR3 DNA sequence: TGTGCCAGCAGCTTGGTGGGAGGGGTTTTATACAATGAGCAGTTCTTC.

The J gene is TRBJ2-2, the V gene TRBV6-1, with 7 bases that match TRBD1. The germline gives CDR1 MNHNS, CDR2 SASEGT. The CDR3 is 14 amino acids. V trimming: 6 bases; J trimming: 7 bases; junction bases outside the gene matches: 8. The DNA for the CDR3 is TGTGCCAGCAGCGCTAGTGGGGACAGCGGGGAGCTGTTTTTT. It specifies CASSASGDSGELFF.

For the CDR3, the DNA is TGTGCTAGTGGCCCGGCTAATTGCTACCGGGACAACTTGGACAATGAGCAGTTCTTC. This gives the protein CASGPANCYRDNLDNEQFF. J is TRBJ2-1 and V is TRBV12-5, with D perhaps matching TRBD1 (6 bases). Trimming removed 6 bases at V and 5 bases at J, with 29 bases between. CDR3 length: 19 amino acids. Germline CDR1 and CDR2: LGHNT and FRNRAP.

The chain links TRBV29-1 to TRBJ2-1; no clear D gene. Germline V gene data show CDR1 as SQVTM and CDR2 as ANQGSEA. This CDR3 contains 13 residues. Trimming stripped 3 bases from V and 3 bases from J, with 9 bases between. The CDR3 DNA follows: TGCAGCGTTGATTCGCGGAACTACAATGAGCAGTTCTTC. This encodes CSVDSRNYNEQFF.

This clone was found a few times. The chain couples TRBV6-4 to TRBJ2-1, with 11 bases matching TRBD2. V shed 4 bases, J shed 10 bases, and the junction held 9 bases outside the gene matches. CDR3 size: 15 residues. The germline V gene encodes CDR1 MRHNA and CDR2 SNTAGT. DNA for the CDR3: TGTGCCAGCAGTGCCGGGACTAGCGGCTCGAACGAGCAGTTCTTC. It codes for CASSAGTSGSNEQFF.

The chain joins TRBV29-1 to TRBJ2-1, with 7 bases fitting TRBD2. Unmatched junction bases numbered 15, after V lost 3 bases and J lost 7 bases. CDR1 and CDR2 from the germline V gene are SQVTM and ANQGSEA. The CDR3 is made up of 16 amino acids. The CDR3 region has the DNA TGCAGCGTTGAGGATGGGCGGGAGTTTAAGGGGAATGAGCAGTTCTTC. This encodes CSVEDGREFKGNEQFF.